This entry is about one T cell receptor beta chain. This entry comes from a study of blood T cell repertoires in COVID-19. Study-wide background: Researchers got acute and convalescent COVID-19 samples from the United States, Italy and Spain. Sources were T cells, B-cell-depleted T cells, or PBMCs; the material itself was cDNA or gDNA.

The V gene lost 2 bases and the J gene lost 6 bases, with 11 bases spanning the gap. The germline V gene encodes CDR1 SGHRS and CDR2 YFSETQ. The CDR3 is 13 residues long. Methods used by the authors: Reference gene primer amplification gave nucleated cell count estimates. Produced via immunoSEQ multiplex PCR; TCRdb's table is partial and in-frame only. Clone size and the V and J calls come from that table; the DNA yielded D and trimming. The table has roughly 140,000 clones, 70% to 90% seen once; the top ten hold 8%. Seattle enrolled patients during active infection and tracked them longitudinally. The receptor comes from a woman aged 55-69 years with COVID-19, enrolled during active disease. Sequenced sample: peripheral blood. The gene calls are TRBV5-1 and TRBJ1-1; possible D gene TRBD1, 6 bases. CDR3 bases: TGCGCCAGCAGCTTCCAGGGGAAATCTGAAGCTTTCTTT. Translation gives CASSFQGKSEAFF.